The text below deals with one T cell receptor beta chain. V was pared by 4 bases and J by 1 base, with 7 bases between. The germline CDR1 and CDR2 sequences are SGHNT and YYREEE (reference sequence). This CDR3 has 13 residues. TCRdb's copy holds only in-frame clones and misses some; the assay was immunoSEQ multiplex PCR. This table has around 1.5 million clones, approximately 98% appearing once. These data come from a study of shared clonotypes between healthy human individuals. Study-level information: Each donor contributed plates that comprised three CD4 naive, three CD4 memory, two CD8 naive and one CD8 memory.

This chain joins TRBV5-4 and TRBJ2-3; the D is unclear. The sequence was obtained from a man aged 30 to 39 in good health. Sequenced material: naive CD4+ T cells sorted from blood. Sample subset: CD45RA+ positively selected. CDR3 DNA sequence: TGTGCCAGCAGCCCCTCGGGCACAGATACGCAGTATTTT. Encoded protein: CASSPSGTDTQYF.